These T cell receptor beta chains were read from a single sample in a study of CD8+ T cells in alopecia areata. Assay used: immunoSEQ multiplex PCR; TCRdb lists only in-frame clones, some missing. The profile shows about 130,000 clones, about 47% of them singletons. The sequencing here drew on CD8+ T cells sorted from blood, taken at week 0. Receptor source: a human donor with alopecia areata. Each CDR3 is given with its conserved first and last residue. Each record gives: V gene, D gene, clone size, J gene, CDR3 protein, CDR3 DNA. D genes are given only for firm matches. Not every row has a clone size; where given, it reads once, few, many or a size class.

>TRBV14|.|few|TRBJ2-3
CASSQDWGDTQYF
TGTGCCAGCAGCCAAGATTGGGGGGATACGCAGTATTTT
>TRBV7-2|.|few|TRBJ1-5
CASSLWAEGPQPQHF
TGTGCCAGCAGCTTATGGGCGGAGGGCCCTCAGCCCCAGCATTTT
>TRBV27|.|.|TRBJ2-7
CASSGRTAMEQYF
TGTGCCAGCAGTGGGCGGACAGCTATGGAGCAGTACTTC
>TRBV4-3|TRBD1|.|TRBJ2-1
CASSQGQGYNEQFF
TGCGCCAGCAGCCAGGGACAGGGCTACAATGAGCAGTTCTTC
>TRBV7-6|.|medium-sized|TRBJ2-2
CASSPLLGELFF
TGTGCCAGCAGCCCCCTACTCGGGGAGCTGTTTTTT
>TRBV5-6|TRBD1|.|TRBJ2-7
CASSLEGQGYEQYF
TGTGCCAGCAGCTTGGAGGGACAGGGGTACGAGCAGTACTTC
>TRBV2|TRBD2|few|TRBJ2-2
CASSWTSGGAGELFF
TGTGCCAGCAGTTGGACTAGCGGGGGGGCCGGGGAGCTGTTTTTT
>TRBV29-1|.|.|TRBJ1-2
CSVVTGSNYGYTF
TGCAGCGTTGTAACAGGGTCAAACTATGGCTACACCTTC
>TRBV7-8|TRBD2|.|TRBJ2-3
CASERGFTDTQYF
TGTGCCAGTGAGCGGGGTTTTACAGATACGCAGTATTTT
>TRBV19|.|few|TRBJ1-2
CASSISPFGVGYGYTF
TGTGCCAGTAGTATATCCCCGTTCGGGGTCGGCTATGGCTACACCTTC
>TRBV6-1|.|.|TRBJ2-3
CASSDRVPYGDTQYF
TGTGCCAGCAGTGACCGGGTACCTTATGGCGATACGCAGTATTTT
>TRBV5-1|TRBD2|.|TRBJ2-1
CASSLGLAGVLEQFF
TGCGCCAGCAGTCTGGGACTAGCGGGGGTGCTTGAGCAGTTCTTC
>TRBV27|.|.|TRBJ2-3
CASNQLGTDTQYF
TGTGCCAGCAACCAACTAGGCACAGATACGCAGTATTTT
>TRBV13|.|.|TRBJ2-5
CASSLSGHNQETQYF
TGTGCCAGCAGCTTGTCTGGGCACAACCAAGAGACCCAGTACTTC
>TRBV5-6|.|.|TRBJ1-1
CASSFGDAGKAFF
TGTGCCAGCAGCTTTGGAGATGCAGGGAAGGCTTTCTTT
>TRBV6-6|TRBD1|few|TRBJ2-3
CASSRTGEADTQYF
TGTGCCAGCAGTCGGACAGGGGAGGCAGATACGCAGTATTTT
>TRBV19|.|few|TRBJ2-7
CASSPSGYEQYF
TGTGCCAGTAGTCCATCGGGCTACGAGCAGTACTTC
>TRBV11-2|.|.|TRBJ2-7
CASSLTEGSYEQYF
TGTGCCAGCAGCTTAACCGAGGGCTCCTACGAGCAGTACTTC
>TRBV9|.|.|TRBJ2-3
CASRGTDTQYF
TGTGCCAGCAGGGGCACAGATACGCAGTATTTT
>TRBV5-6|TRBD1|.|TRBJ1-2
CASRLTGLYGYTF
TGTGCCAGCAGACTGACAGGGCTCTATGGCTACACCTTC
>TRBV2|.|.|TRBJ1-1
CASSGTIRNTEAFF
TGTGCCAGCAGTGGGACAATTCGGAACACTGAAGCTTTCTTT
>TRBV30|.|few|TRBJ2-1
CAWSVGTPEQFF
TGTGCCTGGAGTGTTGGGACTCCTGAGCAGTTCTTC
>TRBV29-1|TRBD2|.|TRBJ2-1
CSAEGLAGGPSSNEQFF
TGCAGCGCCGAGGGACTAGCGGGGGGGCCCTCGTCCAATGAGCAGTTCTTC
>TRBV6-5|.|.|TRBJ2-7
CASSYSAGLRSYEQYF
TGTGCCAGCAGTTACTCGGCAGGGCTCCGCTCCTACGAGCAGTACTTC
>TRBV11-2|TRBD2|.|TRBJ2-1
CASSSSGGAYNEQFF
TGTGCCAGCAGCTCTAGCGGGGGGGCCTACAATGAGCAGTTCTTC
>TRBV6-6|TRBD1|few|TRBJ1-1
CASSPTGENTEAFF
TGTGCCAGCAGCCCAACAGGGGAAAACACTGAAGCTTTCTTT
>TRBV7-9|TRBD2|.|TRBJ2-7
CASSPREGGDEQYF
TGTGCCAGCAGCCCCCGGGAGGGGGGCGACGAGCAGTACTTC
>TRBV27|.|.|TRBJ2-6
CASSLGPGSSGANVLTF
TGTGCCAGCAGTTTAGGGCCAGGATCCTCTGGGGCCAACGTCCTGACTTTC
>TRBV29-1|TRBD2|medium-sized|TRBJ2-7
CSVGIAGIYEQYF
TGCAGCGTTGGAATAGCGGGGATCTACGAGCAGTACTTC
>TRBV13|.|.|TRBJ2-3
CASSFWGRGDTQYF
TGTGCCAGCAGCTTTTGGGGCCGGGGAGATACGCAGTATTTT
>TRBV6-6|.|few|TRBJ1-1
CASSYGEGDTEAFF
TGTGCCAGCAGTTACGGTGAAGGGGACACTGAAGCTTTCTTT
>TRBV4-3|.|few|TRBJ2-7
CASSTAVTYEQYF
TGCGCCAGCAGCACGGCGGTAACCTACGAGCAGTACTTC
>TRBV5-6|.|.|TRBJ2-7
CASSLGLEQYF
TGTGCCAGCAGCCTAGGACTCGAGCAGTACTTC
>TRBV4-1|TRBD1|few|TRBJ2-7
CASSQVGTGPYEQYF
TGCGCCAGCAGCCAAGTAGGGACAGGGCCCTACGAGCAGTACTTC
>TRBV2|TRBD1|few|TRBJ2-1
CASKKGAGNEQFF
TGTGCCAGCAAAAAGGGGGCAGGGAATGAGCAGTTCTTC
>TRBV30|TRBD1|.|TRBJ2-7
CAWSRATGEYEQYF
TGTGCCTGGAGTAGAGCGACAGGGGAGTACGAGCAGTACTTC
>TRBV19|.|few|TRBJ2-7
CASSNVESYEQYF
TGTGCCAGTAGTAACGTCGAGTCCTACGAGCAGTACTTC
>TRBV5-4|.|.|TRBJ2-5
CASSPDWTPPGTQYF
TGTGCCAGCAGCCCCGACTGGACCCCCCCGGGGACCCAGTACTTC
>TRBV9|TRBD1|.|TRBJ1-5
CASSPRPRQGGNQPQHF
TGTGCCAGCAGCCCCCGTCCCCGACAGGGAGGTAATCAGCCCCAGCATTTT
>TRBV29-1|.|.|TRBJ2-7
CSVKSHLKALEQYF
TGCAGCGTGAAATCCCATTTAAAGGCCCTCGAGCAGTACTTC
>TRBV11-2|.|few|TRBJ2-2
CASSLVRDVGELFF
TGTGCCAGCAGCTTAGTCAGAGATGTCGGGGAGCTGTTTTTT
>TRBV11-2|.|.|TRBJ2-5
CASSRRTFEVETQYF
TGTGCCAGCAGCCGCAGGACGTTCGAGGTAGAGACCCAGTACTTC
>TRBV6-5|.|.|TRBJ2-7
CASSSPPDGTYEQYF
TGTGCCAGCAGTTCCCCGCCGGACGGGACCTACGAGCAGTACTTC
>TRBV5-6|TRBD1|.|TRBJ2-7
CASSSRDSPYYEQYF
TGTGCCAGCAGCTCCCGGGACAGCCCGTACTACGAGCAGTACTTC
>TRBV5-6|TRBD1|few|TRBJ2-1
CASSFPTGGKEQFF
TGTGCCAGCAGTTTCCCCACAGGGGGCAAAGAGCAGTTCTTC
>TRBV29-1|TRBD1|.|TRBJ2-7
CSVGRQGAYEQYF
TGCAGCGTGGGCCGCCAGGGGGCCTACGAGCAGTACTTC
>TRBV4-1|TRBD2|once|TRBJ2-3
CASSHLAGGSTDTQYF
TGCGCCAGCAGCCATCTAGCGGGGGGCAGCACAGATACGCAGTATTTT
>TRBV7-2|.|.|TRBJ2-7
CASSIEGDRYF
TGTGCCAGCAGCATAGAGGGGGATAGGTACTTC
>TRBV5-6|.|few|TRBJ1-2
CASSGDGALYGYTF
TGTGCCAGCAGCGGGGACGGTGCCCTCTATGGCTACACCTTC
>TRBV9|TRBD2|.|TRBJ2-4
CASSYSPRGENIQYF
TGTGCCAGCAGCTACAGCCCTCGGGGGGAAAACATTCAGTACTTC
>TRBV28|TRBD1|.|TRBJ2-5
CAIPSQGAGETQYF
TGTGCCATCCCCTCCCAGGGGGCGGGGGAGACCCAGTACTTC
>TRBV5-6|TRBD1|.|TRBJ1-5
CASSVGQGRQPQHF
TGTGCCAGCAGCGTAGGACAGGGACGCCAGCCCCAGCATTTT
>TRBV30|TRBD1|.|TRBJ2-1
CAWSEGTGYNEQFF
TGTGCCTGGAGTGAAGGGACAGGCTACAATGAGCAGTTCTTC
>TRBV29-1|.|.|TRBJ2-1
CSVELGIGSGNEQFF
TGCAGCGTTGAGCTTGGGATTGGATCGGGGAATGAGCAGTTCTTC
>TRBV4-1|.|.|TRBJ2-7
CASSQDFAPGYEQYF
TGCGCCAGCAGCCAAGACTTTGCCCCAGGGTACGAGCAGTACTTC
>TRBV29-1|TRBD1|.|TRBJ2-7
CSVEIRDSYEQYF
TGCAGCGTTGAAATCCGGGACAGCTACGAGCAGTACTTC
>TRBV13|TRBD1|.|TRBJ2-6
CASSPTGTGSSGANVLTF
TGTGCCAGCAGCCCGACCGGGACAGGGTCCTCTGGGGCCAACGTCCTGACTTTC
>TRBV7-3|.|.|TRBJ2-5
CASSLTGTDQETQYF
TGTGCCAGCAGCTTAACGGGGACGGACCAAGAGACCCAGTACTTC
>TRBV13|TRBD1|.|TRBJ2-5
CASSPRTGGSETQYF
TGTGCCAGCAGCCCCCGGACAGGTGGATCGGAGACCCAGTACTTC
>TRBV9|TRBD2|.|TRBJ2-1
CASSVAWGEGYEQFF
TGTGCCAGCAGCGTAGCCTGGGGGGAGGGCTATGAGCAGTTCTTC